Below, 22 T cell receptor beta chains from the same sample are listed, as sequenced in a study of early T cells in non-severe SARS-CoV-2 infection. TCRdb analysed the 5' RACE reads with MiXCR anew, one entry per CDR3 protein. The repertoire holds about 80,000 distinct CDR3 sequences, more than 9% seen once, with about 4.8% in the top ten. The sample was whole blood. The receptors originated from an adult who was a healthcare worker with PCR-confirmed SARS-CoV-2 infection or an uninfected control (not recorded which).

This clonotype was recorded at least ten times. The gene calls are TRBV7-9 and TRBJ2-6, with D possibly TRBD1 on 5 matching bases. The ends were cut back, 3 bases at V and 2 bases at J, with 14 bases in the middle. Germline values: CDR1 SEHNR, CDR2 FQNEAQ (reference sequence). The length of the CDR3 is 17 residues. Written as DNA, the CDR3 is TGTGCCAGCAGCTTGGGGTCCCGCAGGGCTGGGGCCAACGTCCTGACTTTC. Residues: CASSLGSRRAGANVLTF.

In DNA, the CDR3 is TGTGCCAGCCGATCCGGCGGGGGAAGGACTGAAGCTTTCTTT. As protein: CASRSGGGRTEAFF. The chain carries TRBV18 and TRBJ1-1; a possible D gene is TRBD1 (5 bases). This CDR3 region has 14 residues. V was clipped by 8 bases and J by 5 bases, with 18 bases between them. CDR1 is KGHSH and CDR2 is LQKENI in the germline V gene. The full variable domain, its missing parts supplied by reference TRBV18 and TRBJ1-1, is NAGVMQNPRHLVRRRGQEARLRCSPMKGHSHVYWYRQLPEEGLKFMVYLQKENIIDESGMPKERFSAEFPKEGPSILRIQQVVRGDSAAYFCASRSGGGRTEAFFGQGTRLTVV.

The V and J genes are TRBV5-1 and TRBJ2-2; no reliable D call. Germline values: CDR1 SGHRS, CDR2 YFSETQ. The CDR3 loop spans 15 amino acids. Trimming took off 0 bases at V and 1 base at J, with 7 bases between the two ends. The CDR3 region has the DNA TGCGCCAGCAGCTTGGAGGCGAGGAACACCGGGGAGCTGTTTTTT. Translating gives CASSLEARNTGELFF.

About this clonotype: An end of the junction does not agree with germline; a read error may underlie this. V usage is TRBV2 and J usage is TRBJ2-5; D might be TRBD2 (6 bases). This CDR3 is 16 amino acids long. Germline CDR1 reads SNHLY; CDR2 reads FYNNEI. CDR3 in DNA: TGTGCCAGCCGGGCCCTAGCGATTACGTACCAAGAGTCCCAGTACTTC. Amino acid sequence: CASRALAITYQESQYF.

This clonotype was seen ten or more times. V gene TRBV5-1 combines with J gene TRBJ2-5, with D possibly being TRBD2 (6 bases). Germline V gene sequence: CDR1 SGHRS, CDR2 YFSETQ. The CDR3 loop spans 14 amino acids. V shed 3 bases and J shed 5 bases, with 14 bases lying between them. CDR3 region: CASSWGTGRETQYF. The CDR3 DNA sequence: TGCGCCAGCAGCTGGGGGACTGGGCGGGAGACCCAGTACTTC.

This clonotype was counted between two and nine times. The rearrangement links TRBV9 to TRBJ2-5; D is perhaps TRBD1 or TRBD2 (6 bases each). There are 16 residues in the CDR3. CDR1 is SGDLS, CDR2 YYNGEE, per germline. The germline V and J ends were trimmed by 6 bases and 1 base, with 19 bases remaining between them. The CDR3 DNA reads as TGTGCCAGCAACGAGGCTGGGGGGCACCCCCAAGAGACCCAGTACTTC. It specifies CASNEAGGHPQETQYF.

The chain employs TRBV28 and TRBJ2-2; 7 bases align to TRBD1. The CDR3 sequence is 20 residues long. From germline, CDR1 is MDHEN and CDR2 SYDVKM. V gave up 5 bases and J gave up 1 base; unmatched junction bases: 19. The DNA for the CDR3 is TGTGCCAGCAGTCATACAGGGGTTACAAAGCAGAACGTGAACACCGGGGAGCTGTTTTTT. Its protein is CASSHTGVTKQNVNTGELFF.

DNA of the CDR3: TGTGCCAGCACCCGAGGAGGGGGCGCGGAAGGCTACACCTTC. Protein: CASTRGGGAEGYTF. V and J are TRBV27 and TRBJ1-2; TRBD1 matches at 7 bases. This CDR3 contains 14 residues. The V gene end was trimmed by 7 bases and the J gene end by 8 bases; junction bases not matched to a gene: 13. Germline V gives CDR1 MNHEY, CDR2 SMNVEV (reference sequence).

This chain uses TRBV27 with TRBJ2-7; 8 bases align to TRBD2. Germline loops: CDR1 MNHEY, CDR2 SMNVEV (reference sequence). The V segment lost 3 bases and the J segment 2 bases; nucleotides outside the gene matches: 6. The CDR3 runs to 15 residues. In DNA, the CDR3 is TGTGCCAGCAGTTTCGGGGCTAGCGGGCCCTACGAGCAGTACTTC. This translates into CASSFGASGPYEQYF.

As for this clonotype: A much larger clone lies one base from this, so it may be a read error. This chain joins TRBV11-2 and TRBJ2-2; TRBD2 matches at 11 bases. The CDR3 extends over 20 amino acids. V dropped 8 bases and J dropped 5; count of bases not matched to a gene: 22. Germline V gives CDR1 SGHAT, CDR2 FQNNGV. The DNA for the CDR3 is TGTGCCAGCGGCAGTCTGCGACTAGCGGGGCCGATCTTGTTGACCGGGGAGCTGTTTTTT. Translated, it gives CASGSLRLAGPILLTGELFF.

This clonotype was observed a handful of times. The chain combines TRBV29-1 with TRBJ2-5, with 12 nucleotides matching TRBD2. The germline V gene encodes CDR1 SQVTM and CDR2 ANQGSEA. This CDR3 spans 15 amino acids. The V segment lost 5 bases and the J segment 2 bases; nucleotides outside the gene matches: 6. The CDR3 loop is CSVRRGTSGQETQYF. The CDR3 DNA sequence: TGCAGCGTTCGCCGCGGGACTAGCGGGCAAGAGACCCAGTACTTC. Combining the CDR3 with reference TRBV29-1 and TRBJ2-5 gives the whole variable domain SAVISQKPSRDICQRGTSLTIQCQVDSQVTMMFWYRQQPGQSLTLIATANQGSEATYESGFVIDKFPISRPNLTFSTLTVSNMSPEDSSIYLCSVRRGTSGQETQYFGPGTRLLVL.

This clonotype was detected only once. This chain uses TRBV5-1 with TRBJ2-5; D not certain. Trimming took off 2 bases at V and 5 bases at J, with 4 bases between the two ends. Germline CDR1 and CDR2: SGHRS and YFSETQ. The CDR3 totals 11 residues. In DNA form, the CDR3 reads TGCGCCAGCAGCTTTGCGGAGACCCAGTACTTC. Protein product: CASSFAETQYF.

This clonotype has more than one count but fewer than ten. The chain links TRBV6-5 to TRBJ1-4; D is uncertain. Germline V CDR1 and CDR2: MNHEY, SVGAGI. The CDR3 contains 14 residues. Trimming pared 6 bases from V and 11 bases from J, leaving 19 bases between. CDR3 nucleotides: TGTGCCAGCAGATCGGTCAGGCAGTTTTGGAAACTGTTTTTT. This sequence encodes CASRSVRQFWKLFF.

This clonotype was seen a few times. The DNA of the CDR3 is TGTGCTAGTGCACCGGGACAGGCCTACAATGAGCAGTTCTTC. Its translation: CASAPGQAYNEQFF. The chain links TRBV12-5 to TRBJ2-1; the match to TRBD1 covers 8 bases. Germline lookup yields CDR1 LGHNT and CDR2 FRNRAP. The CDR3 runs to 14 residues. Trimming removed 7 bases from V and 2 bases from J; junction bases left unmatched: 4.

This clonotype was seen repeatedly, ten times or more. The V call is TRBV29-1, the J call TRBJ2-1; D perhaps matches TRBD1 (5 bases). The CDR3 extends over 14 amino acids. Germline loops: CDR1 SQVTM, CDR2 ANQGSEA. Deletions cut 4 bases from V and 0 bases from J, with 10 bases between. For the CDR3, the DNA is TGCAGCGTTGGGACAACGTACTCCTACAATGAGCAGTTCTTC. Residues: CSVGTTYSYNEQFF.

This rearrangement joins TRBV7-2 to TRBJ1-2, with 7 bases that match TRBD1. V trimming: 5 bases; J trimming: 6 bases; junction bases outside the gene matches: 6. The CDR3 runs 13 residues. Germline V gives CDR1 SGHTA, CDR2 FQGNSA. As DNA, the CDR3 is TGTGCCAGCAGCCGAGACAGGGTAGATGGCTACACCTTC. It is translated as CASSRDRVDGYTF.

The sample holds many counts of this clonotype. For the CDR3, the DNA is TGTGCCAGCGAGGGCTACCGCACAGATACGCAGTATTTT. Amino acids: CASEGYRTDTQYF. V and J are TRBV28 and TRBJ2-3, with D possibly TRBD2 on 5 matching bases. The CDR3 has 13 residues. V was cut by 8 bases and J by 1 base, with 10 bases left in between. The V gene's germline CDR1 is MDHEN and CDR2 SYDVKM. The entire variable domain, with the rest obtained from reference TRBV28 and TRBJ2-3, is as follows: DVKVTQSSRYLVKRTGEKVFLECVQDMDHENMFWYRQDPGLGLRLIYFSYDVKMKEKGDIPEGYSVSREKKERFSLILESASTNQTSMYLCASEGYRTDTQYFGPGTRLTVL.

This clonotype was picked up many times. This chain joins TRBV12-3 or TRBV12-4 and TRBJ2-7; D possibly corresponds to TRBD2 (5 bases). The CDR3 extends over 13 amino acids. V shed 5 bases and J shed 3 bases, with 11 bases lying between them. The chain's CDR3 is CASSAARGYEQYF. For the CDR3, the DNA is TGTGCCAGCAGTGCCGCCCGGGGCTACGAGCAGTACTTC.

The rearrangement uses TRBV11-2 and TRBJ2-4; TRBD2 might be the D (6 bases). The V end lost 5 bases, the J end lost 0 bases, and 20 bases lay between the germline ends. CDR3 length: 18 residues. The germline gives CDR1 SGHAT, CDR2 FQNNGV. This CDR3 is CASSGDLSVFLAKNIQYF. For the CDR3, the DNA is TGTGCCAGCAGCGGGGACTTAAGCGTGTTTCTAGCCAAAAACATTCAGTACTTC.

The chain links TRBV24-1 to TRBJ2-3, with D possibly being TRBD1 or TRBD2 (5 bases each). V was clipped by 4 bases and J by 2 bases, with 15 bases between them. The CDR3 is made up of 16 amino acids. The V gene's germline CDR1 is KGHDR and CDR2 SFDVKD. The CDR3, as DNA: TGTGCCACCAGTGAAACCTCCGGGACCGACACAGATACGCAGTATTTT. Amino acids: CATSETSGTDTDTQYF.

This clonotype was seen ten or more times. This sequence joins TRBV16 and TRBJ1-4; D is unclear. The CDR3 has 13 residues. From germline, CDR1 is KGHSY and CDR2 FQNENV. V was trimmed by 4 bases and J by 6 bases, leaving 9 bases between them. CDR3: CASSPNGHEKLFF. The CDR3 bases are TGTGCCAGCAGCCCGAACGGGCATGAAAAACTGTTTTTT.

CDR3 nucleotide sequence: TGTGCCAGCAGCCCCGGCTTGGTTCGGTCAGATACGCAGTATTTT. Translated, it gives CASSPGLVRSDTQYF. The chain couples TRBV5-6 to TRBJ2-3; D remains ambiguous. CDR3 length: 15 residues. V was cut by 4 bases and J by 4 bases, with 16 bases left in between. Germline values: CDR1 SGHDT, CDR2 YYEEEE.